Shown below are 21 T cell receptor beta chains from a single sample sequenced in a study of T-cell reconstitution after alpha-beta-depleted transplantation in children. Unique molecular identifiers were incorporated during preparation of the TCRbeta library. TCRdb recomputed calls from the PCR reads with MiXCR, one row per CDR3 protein. In the table there are about 610,000 distinct CDR3 sequences, under 12% of which are singletons. The material sequenced was PBMCs from the stem cell graft donor, taken from the stem cell graft. Receptors were obtained from a human donor who donated a stem cell graft to a child with acute myeloid leukemia.

This clonotype was seen ten or more times. The chain uses TRBV24-1 and TRBJ2-1; D unclear. V gave up 4 bases and J gave up 13 bases, with 10 bases separating them. CDR3 size: 11 residues. From germline, CDR1 is KGHDR and CDR2 SFDVKD. In nucleotides, the CDR3 is TGTGCCACCAGTGAGGTTGGAGCCCAGTTCTTC. Translating it yields CATSEVGAQFF.

The chain recombines TRBV9 with TRBJ2-2; a weak D match, TRBD2 (6 bases). The CDR3 sequence is 16 residues long. CDR1 and CDR2 from the germline V gene are SGDLS and YYNGEE. V gave up 4 bases and J gave up 1 base, with 14 bases separating them. The CDR3 DNA reads TGTGCCAGCAGCCCGACTAGTAATTGGAACACCGGGGAGCTGTTTTTT. It codes for CASSPTSNWNTGELFF.

The chain carries TRBV20-1 and TRBJ2-1; D ambiguous. Germline-derived CDR1 and CDR2 are DFQATT and SNEGSKA (reference sequence). CDR3 size: 12 residues. Trimming took off 3 bases at V and 6 bases at J, with 9 bases between the two ends. The CDR3 loop reads CSASRPSNEQFF. DNA for the CDR3: TGCAGTGCTAGCCGGCCTAGCAATGAGCAGTTCTTC.

Only a few counts were recorded for this clonotype. This may stem from a read error, because a much larger clone lies one nucleotide away. The chain employs TRBV20-1 and TRBJ2-3, with 10 bases aligning to TRBD2. There are 17 residues in the CDR3. Germline CDR1 and CDR2: DFQATT and SNEGSKA (reference sequence). The DNA of the CDR3 is TGCTGTGCTAGAGCCTCCTCTAGCGGGAGTTGGGCAGATACGCAGTATTTT. This gives the protein CCARASSSGSWADTQYF.

This clonotype appeared a single time. This chain links TRBV6-4 with TRBJ2-2; 7 bases map to TRBD2. There are 13 residues in the CDR3. The V segment lost 8 bases and the J segment 7 bases; nucleotides outside the gene matches: 7. CDR1 and CDR2 (germline): MRHNA, SNTAGT. This CDR3 is CASRREEHGELFF. The DNA for the CDR3 is TGTGCCAGCCGACGGGAGGAGCACGGGGAGCTGTTTTTT.

This clonotype was observed at least ten times. This chain joins TRBV29-1 and TRBJ2-1; a possible D gene is TRBD1 (5 bases). Trimming removed 2 bases from V and 8 bases from J, with 19 bases in between. CDR1 and CDR2 from the germline V gene are SQVTM and ANQGSEA. The CDR3 has 15 residues. Here the CDR3 DNA reads TGCAGCGTTGAAATTGCAGGGTCTAGGGTAGATGAGCAGTTCTTC. It yields the protein CSVEIAGSRVDEQFF.

As to this clonotype: A much bigger clone sits one base away, suggesting this may be a read error. The chain is built from TRBV12-3 or TRBV12-4 and TRBJ1-3; unclear D gene. CDR3 length: 13 residues. Trimming took 11 bases from V and 0 from J, leaving 11 bases between them. Here the CDR3 DNA reads TGTGCCGCGATGGTCCTCTCTGGAAACACCATATATTTT. Its protein is CAAMVLSGNTIYF.

This clonotype appeared a few times. This chain uses TRBV25-1 with TRBJ1-1, with D possibly matching TRBD1 (5 bases). V lost 7 bases and J 5 bases, leaving 11 bases between the germline ends. Per the germline V gene, CDR1 is MGHDK and CDR2 is SYGVNS. The CDR3 is 12 residues long. The CDR3, as DNA: TGTGCCAGCACAGCAGGGTTTACTGAAGCTTTCTTT. The encoded protein is CASTAGFTEAFF.

The CDR3 nucleotides read TGTGCCAGCGGGGACAGGGTGAGAGAGACCCAGTACTTC. Protein product: CASGDRVRETQYF. The chain joins TRBV7-9 to TRBJ2-5; 9 bases are a match to TRBD1. CDR1 SEHNR and CDR2 FQNEAQ come from the germline V gene (reference sequence). The CDR3 contains 13 residues. The V gene end was trimmed by 8 bases and the J gene end by 4 bases; junction bases not matched to a gene: 5.

This clonotype was picked up many times. The chain combines TRBV6-2 or TRBV6-3 with TRBJ2-1; no reliable D call. V was shortened by 2 bases and J by 1 base, with 6 bases between the two germline ends. CDR3 length: 14 amino acids. Per germline, CDR1 MNHEY and CDR2 SVGEGT. This CDR3 is CASSYRSSYNEQFF. DNA for the CDR3: TGTGCCAGCAGTTACCGCAGTTCCTACAATGAGCAGTTCTTC.

This clonotype was detected ten times or more. The chain has TRBV29-1 and TRBJ2-1, with TRBD2 matching over 7 bases. The CDR3 runs to 15 residues. CDR1 and CDR2 (germline): SQVTM, ANQGSEA. The J segment lost 4 bases and the V segment lost 6 bases, leaving 12 bases of the junction unmatched. The CDR3 spells CSVSRGGTRYNEQFF. CDR3 DNA: TGCAGCGTGTCCCGGGGAGGGACTCGATACAATGAGCAGTTCTTC.

The gene calls are TRBV12-3 or TRBV12-4 and TRBJ1-2, with D possibly TRBD1 on 5 matching bases. CDR3 length equals 12 residues. V was trimmed by 5 bases and J by 8 bases, leaving 12 bases between them. In DNA, the CDR3 is TGTGCCAGCAGTCCTCACCGGGGGGGCTACACCTTC. Protein product: CASSPHRGGYTF.

There are many counts of this clonotype. This chain connects TRBV7-2 to TRBJ2-1; no reliable D call. The germline CDR1 and CDR2 sequences are SGHTA and FQGNSA. This CDR3 is 12 amino acids long. V was shortened by 2 bases and J by 6 bases, with 5 bases between the two germline ends. CDR3 bases: TGTGCCAGCAGCTTACAGGTCAATGAGCAGTTCTTC. Translated, it gives CASSLQVNEQFF.

This chain connects TRBV28 to TRBJ2-1; possible D gene TRBD1, 6 bases. The V gene's germline CDR1 is MDHEN and CDR2 SYDVKM. V gave up 6 bases and J gave up 6 bases, with 9 bases separating them. The CDR3 has 12 residues. DNA of the CDR3: TGTGCCAGCAGGCCACAGGGCAATGAGCAGTTCTTC. It yields the protein CASRPQGNEQFF.

Here the CDR3 DNA reads TGTGCCAGCAGCGTAGACGGACAGGGGGCGAGTTTGCATGGCTACACCTTC. Translated, it gives CASSVDGQGASLHGYTF. The chain couples TRBV9 to TRBJ1-2; 11 nucleotides line up with TRBD1. Trimming cost V 0 bases and J 6 bases; bases outside gene matches: 10. CDR1 SGDLS and CDR2 YYNGEE come from the germline V gene. The CDR3 contains 17 residues.

This clonotype was seen only a few times. The chain joins TRBV7-2 to TRBJ2-3; D possibly corresponds to TRBD2 (5 bases). Germline CDR1 reads SGHTA; CDR2 reads FQGNSA. Trimming cost V 3 bases and J 0 bases, with 13 bases left between them. The CDR3 is 16 residues long. This CDR3 is CASSFGRGLSTDTQYF. The CDR3, as DNA: TGTGCCAGCAGCTTTGGTCGAGGGCTGAGCACAGATACGCAGTATTTT.

V gene TRBV20-1 combines with J gene TRBJ2-2; the D is unclear. The CDR3 has 14 amino acids. V was pared by 0 bases and J by 4 bases, with 9 bases between. Per germline, CDR1 DFQATT and CDR2 SNEGSKA (reference sequence). The CDR3 loop is CSAREDGFTGELFF. The CDR3 bases are TGCAGTGCTAGAGAAGACGGATTCACCGGGGAGCTGTTTTTT.

The sample holds a few counts of this clonotype. V usage is TRBV20-1 and J usage is TRBJ2-3; 10 bases align to TRBD1. This CDR3 is 16 amino acids long. The germline gives CDR1 DFQATT, CDR2 SNEGSKA (reference sequence). Unmatched junction bases numbered 9, after V lost 3 bases and J lost 3 bases. The CDR3 loop reads CSAREKGTGVTDTQYF. The CDR3 nucleotides read TGCAGTGCTAGGGAGAAAGGGACAGGGGTGACAGATACGCAGTATTTT.

Concerning this clonotype itself: This could be a read error, since a much larger clone is one nucleotide away. The conserved closing phenylalanine or tryptophan is absent in this CDR3, likely reflecting a read error. The V and J genes are TRBV19 and TRBJ2-7; D call uncertain. CDR3 length: 15 amino acids. CDR1 is LNHDA, CDR2 SQIVND, per germline (reference sequence). Trimming cost V 3 bases and J 2 bases, with 14 bases left between them. The CDR3: CASSITSVATYEQYC. The CDR3 DNA reads TGTGCCAGTAGTATCACCAGCGTAGCCACCTACGAGCAGTACTGC.

This chain uses TRBV3-1 with TRBJ1-1; TRBD1 matches at 8 bases. With V trimmed by 2 bases and J by 4 bases, 3 bases remained unmatched. The CDR3 totals 14 residues. Germline assignment: CDR1 LGHDT and CDR2 YNNKEL (reference sequence). The CDR3 coding sequence is TGTGCCAGCAGCCAACGGACAGGGACCACTGAAGCTTTCTTT. This gives the protein CASSQRTGTTEAFF.

This clonotype was detected many times. V usage is TRBV12-3 or TRBV12-4 and J usage is TRBJ2-3, with D unresolved. The V and J ends lost 5 bases and 5 bases respectively, with 5 bases between them. This CDR3 region has 11 residues. Here the CDR3 DNA reads TGTGCCAGCAGTCCGATAGATACGCAGTATTTT. Amino acid sequence: CASSPIDTQYF.